The rows below give T cell receptor beta chains drawn from one sample of a study of beta chain features in type 1 diabetes. Clones were read by immunoSEQ multiplex PCR, and TCRdb kept only the in-frame ones, dropping some. The sample lists under 55,000 clones, roughly 39% occurring once. Sequencing input: Tregs from blood. The origin of the receptors is a man aged 25-45 years with type 1 diabetes. CDR3s include the opening cysteine and the closing phenylalanine or tryptophan. The D gene is left open where the match is weak. Not every row has a clone size; where given, it reads once, few, many or a size class.

clone_size: once
v_call: TRBV4-2
j_call: TRBJ2-1
d_call: -
cdr3_aa: CASSHPDRDNEQFF
cdr3_nt: TGTGCCAGCAGCCATCCGGACAGAGACAATGAGCAGTTCTTC

clone_size: few
v_call: TRBV28
j_call: TRBJ2-4
d_call: TRBD2
cdr3_aa: CASSLPQAGHIQYF
cdr3_nt: TGTGCCAGCAGTTTGCCCCAAGCGGGACACATTCAGTACTTC

clone_size: -
v_call: TRBV28
j_call: TRBJ2-7
d_call: TRBD1
cdr3_aa: CATETGNMYF
cdr3_nt: TGTGCCACGGAGACAGGGAATATGTACTTC

clone_size: few
v_call: TRBV4-1
j_call: TRBJ2-1
d_call: TRBD2
cdr3_aa: CASSLWTSEYNEQFF
cdr3_nt: TGCGCCAGCAGCCTGTGGACTAGCGAATACAATGAGCAGTTCTTC

clone_size: many
v_call: TRBV18
j_call: TRBJ2-3
d_call: -
cdr3_aa: CASSPPQGTPWHTQYF
cdr3_nt: TGTGCCAGCTCACCACCCCAGGGGACGCCATGGCATACGCAGTATTTT

clone_size: few
v_call: TRBV7-2
j_call: TRBJ2-5
d_call: TRBD2
cdr3_aa: CASSPPGLVGLETQYF
cdr3_nt: TGTGCCAGCAGCCCCCCGGGACTAGTAGGGTTAGAGACCCAGTACTTC

clone_size: -
v_call: TRBV27
j_call: TRBJ2-5
d_call: -
cdr3_aa: CASSRISGQETQYF
cdr3_nt: TGTGCCAGCAGTAGGATTAGCGGCCAAGAGACCCAGTACTTC

clone_size: few
v_call: TRBV30
j_call: TRBJ1-1
d_call: -
cdr3_aa: CAWSVLQGYMNTEAFF
cdr3_nt: TGTGCCTGGAGTGTACTTCAGGGCTACATGAACACTGAAGCTTTCTTT

clone_size: many
v_call: TRBV7-3
j_call: TRBJ2-1
d_call: TRBD2
cdr3_aa: CASSPSGLAGPSRKFF
cdr3_nt: TGTGCCAGCAGCCCCTCCGGGCTAGCGGGACCTTCCAGAAAGTTCTTC

clone_size: few
v_call: TRBV29-1
j_call: TRBJ2-7
d_call: TRBD2
cdr3_aa: CSVAQGGRVDEQYF
cdr3_nt: TGCAGCGTTGCCCAGGGAGGGCGGGTTGACGAGCAGTACTTC

clone_size: -
v_call: TRBV2
j_call: TRBJ1-5
d_call: -
cdr3_aa: CASSEGLDQPQHF
cdr3_nt: TGTGCCAGCAGTGAGGGGCTTGATCAGCCCCAGCATTTT

clone_size: -
v_call: TRBV5-4
j_call: TRBJ2-7
d_call: TRBD1
cdr3_aa: CASSLAGTGGRNEQYF
cdr3_nt: TGTGCCAGCAGCTTGGCCGGGACAGGGGGCCGAAACGAGCAGTACTTC

clone_size: once
v_call: TRBV11-2
j_call: TRBJ2-1
d_call: TRBD2
cdr3_aa: CASSLERLAGVEQFF
cdr3_nt: TGTGCCAGCAGCTTAGAACGACTAGCGGGAGTTGAGCAGTTCTTC

clone_size: few
v_call: TRBV5-4
j_call: TRBJ2-3
d_call: TRBD2
cdr3_aa: CASSTGSGGFTDTQYF
cdr3_nt: TGTGCCAGCAGCACCGGGAGCGGGGGCTTCACAGATACGCAGTATTTT

clone_size: once
v_call: TRBV5-1
j_call: TRBJ1-1
d_call: TRBD1
cdr3_aa: CASSTGQEGTEAFF
cdr3_nt: TGCGCCAGCAGCACCGGACAGGAGGGCACTGAAGCTTTCTTT

clone_size: -
v_call: TRBV9
j_call: TRBJ1-1
d_call: -
cdr3_aa: CASSVTQILNTEAFF
cdr3_nt: TGTGCCAGCAGCGTAACCCAGATTTTGAACACTGAAGCTTTCTTT

clone_size: -
v_call: TRBV7-9
j_call: TRBJ1-2
d_call: -
cdr3_aa: CASSPTRVGRFGYTF
cdr3_nt: TGTGCCAGCAGCCCGACGCGGGTCGGGCGATTTGGCTACACCTTC

clone_size: -
v_call: TRBV7-3
j_call: TRBJ2-1
d_call: -
cdr3_aa: CASSLTGQNNEQFF
cdr3_nt: TGTGCCAGCAGTCTCACCGGACAGAACAATGAGCAGTTCTTC

clone_size: -
v_call: TRBV28
j_call: TRBJ2-1
d_call: -
cdr3_aa: CASSRGTAPRSEQFF
cdr3_nt: TGTGCCAGCAGCCGTGGGACTGCCCCCAGGTCCGAGCAGTTCTTC

clone_size: few
v_call: TRBV4-3
j_call: TRBJ2-1
d_call: -
cdr3_aa: CASSQASGTPQFF
cdr3_nt: TGCGCCAGCAGCCAAGCGTCCGGGACTCCCCAGTTCTTC

clone_size: -
v_call: TRBV18
j_call: TRBJ2-4
d_call: -
cdr3_aa: CASSPPEWAKNIQYF
cdr3_nt: TGTGCCAGCTCGCCCCCTGAGTGGGCCAAAAACATTCAGTACTTC

clone_size: -
v_call: TRBV7-8
j_call: TRBJ2-6
d_call: -
cdr3_aa: CASSWDSGVNVLTF
cdr3_nt: TGTGCCAGCAGCTGGGACTCTGGGGTCAACGTCCTGACTTTC

clone_size: -
v_call: TRBV7-3
j_call: TRBJ2-1
d_call: TRBD2
cdr3_aa: CASSPGTSRDNEQFF
cdr3_nt: TGTGCCAGCAGCCCAGGGACTAGCCGAGACAATGAGCAGTTCTTC

clone_size: -
v_call: TRBV19
j_call: TRBJ1-5
d_call: -
cdr3_aa: CASSITSNRNQPQHF
cdr3_nt: TGTGCCAGTAGTATTACGTCTAACAGAAATCAGCCCCAGCATTTT

clone_size: -
v_call: TRBV7-7
j_call: TRBJ2-1
d_call: TRBD2
cdr3_aa: CASSTGLANEQFF
cdr3_nt: TGTGCCAGCAGCACCGGACTAGCGAATGAGCAGTTCTTC

clone_size: once
v_call: TRBV19
j_call: TRBJ1-1
d_call: -
cdr3_aa: CASRDWTLEAFF
cdr3_nt: TGTGCCAGTCGGGACTGGACGCTTGAAGCTTTCTTT

clone_size: few
v_call: TRBV28
j_call: TRBJ2-1
d_call: -
cdr3_aa: CASSLSPAAVSSYNEQFF
cdr3_nt: TGTGCCAGCAGTTTATCCCCTGCGGCGGTGAGCTCCTACAATGAGCAGTTCTTC

clone_size: -
v_call: TRBV27
j_call: TRBJ2-3
d_call: TRBD2
cdr3_aa: CASSWGRRGADTQYF
cdr3_nt: TGTGCCAGCAGTTGGGGCAGACGGGGGGCAGATACGCAGTATTTT

clone_size: -
v_call: TRBV9
j_call: TRBJ2-7
d_call: -
cdr3_aa: CASSRSQDFSYEQYF
cdr3_nt: TGTGCCAGCAGCCGAAGTCAGGACTTTTCCTACGAGCAGTACTTC

clone_size: -
v_call: TRBV15
j_call: TRBJ2-1
d_call: -
cdr3_aa: CATSEQGVDNEQFF
cdr3_nt: TGTGCCACCAGCGAACAGGGAGTAGACAATGAGCAGTTCTTC

clone_size: -
v_call: TRBV11-2
j_call: TRBJ2-1
d_call: -
cdr3_aa: CASSLGQASSYNEQFF
cdr3_nt: TGTGCCAGCAGCTTAGGACAGGCGAGCTCCTACAATGAGCAGTTCTTC

clone_size: -
v_call: TRBV18
j_call: TRBJ2-7
d_call: TRBD2
cdr3_aa: CASSPVSGSSYEQYF
cdr3_nt: TGTGCCAGCTCACCAGTAAGCGGGAGTTCTTACGAGCAGTACTTC

clone_size: few
v_call: TRBV4-2
j_call: TRBJ1-5
d_call: -
cdr3_aa: CASSPRENQPQHF
cdr3_nt: TGTGCCAGCAGCCCACGGGAAAATCAGCCCCAGCATTTT

clone_size: -
v_call: TRBV18
j_call: TRBJ1-2
d_call: -
cdr3_aa: CASSPPTVKSKGYTF
cdr3_nt: TGTGCCAGCTCACCACCAACAGTTAAGAGTAAGGGCTACACCTTC

clone_size: -
v_call: TRBV27
j_call: TRBJ2-5
d_call: -
cdr3_aa: CASSASGAQYF
cdr3_nt: TGTGCCAGCAGTGCCTCCGGGGCCCAGTACTTC

clone_size: -
v_call: TRBV5-6
j_call: TRBJ2-1
d_call: TRBD1
cdr3_aa: CASSLSGDRFF
cdr3_nt: TGTGCCAGCAGCTTGTCTGGGGACAGGTTCTTC

clone_size: -
v_call: TRBV7-3
j_call: TRBJ1-1
d_call: TRBD1
cdr3_aa: CASSRQGQGPARF
cdr3_nt: TGTGCCAGCAGCCGCCAGGGACAGGGACCGGCCCGTTTC

clone_size: -
v_call: TRBV29-1
j_call: TRBJ2-6
d_call: -
cdr3_aa: CSVATSGANVLTF
cdr3_nt: TGCAGCGTTGCAACTTCTGGGGCCAACGTCCTGACTTTC

clone_size: -
v_call: TRBV15
j_call: TRBJ2-7
d_call: -
cdr3_aa: CATSRDPRRGWNEQYF
cdr3_nt: TGTGCCACCAGCAGAGATCCCCGCAGGGGTTGGAACGAGCAGTACTTC

clone_size: -
v_call: TRBV19
j_call: TRBJ1-5
d_call: -
cdr3_aa: CASSIKGGPGQPQHF
cdr3_nt: TGTGCCAGTAGTATAAAGGGAGGGCCAGGTCAGCCCCAGCATTTT

clone_size: -
v_call: TRBV7-8
j_call: TRBJ1-5
d_call: -
cdr3_aa: CASSLDSYSNQPQHF
cdr3_nt: TGTGCCAGCAGCTTAGACAGCTATAGCAATCAGCCCCAGCATTTT

clone_size: -
v_call: TRBV5-1
j_call: TRBJ1-2
d_call: -
cdr3_aa: CASSEGLYGYTF
cdr3_nt: TGCGCCAGCAGCGAGGGCCTCTATGGCTACACCTTC

clone_size: few
v_call: TRBV6-5
j_call: TRBJ2-1
d_call: TRBD1
cdr3_aa: CASRTRTGRNEQFF
cdr3_nt: TGTGCCAGCAGGACCCGGACAGGGAGGAATGAGCAGTTCTTC

clone_size: few
v_call: TRBV7-2
j_call: TRBJ2-3
d_call: -
cdr3_aa: CASSAVTRGTSTDTQYF
cdr3_nt: TGTGCCAGCAGCGCGGTGACTAGGGGCACTAGCACAGATACGCAGTATTTT

clone_size: few
v_call: TRBV5-1
j_call: TRBJ1-1
d_call: -
cdr3_aa: CASSLDGGSGAEAFF
cdr3_nt: TGCGCCAGCAGCCTGGATGGAGGGTCGGGGGCTGAAGCTTTCTTT

clone_size: -
v_call: TRBV7-8
j_call: TRBJ2-7
d_call: TRBD2
cdr3_aa: CASSLTSGDTEQYF
cdr3_nt: TGTGCCAGCAGCCTGACTAGCGGAGATACCGAGCAGTACTTC

clone_size: -
v_call: TRBV30
j_call: TRBJ2-5
d_call: -
cdr3_aa: CAVSRDFQETQYF
cdr3_nt: TGTGCCGTGAGCCGGGACTTCCAAGAGACCCAGTACTTC

clone_size: -
v_call: TRBV5-5
j_call: TRBJ1-1
d_call: TRBD1
cdr3_aa: CASSWAGGRNTEAFF
cdr3_nt: TGTGCCAGCAGTTGGGCAGGGGGCAGGAATACTGAAGCTTTCTTT

clone_size: -
v_call: TRBV18
j_call: TRBJ1-2
d_call: TRBD1
cdr3_aa: CASSPQVAGGASNGYTF
cdr3_nt: TGTGCCAGCTCACCACAAGTGGCAGGGGGCGCCTCGAATGGCTACACCTTC

clone_size: few
v_call: TRBV29-1
j_call: TRBJ1-1
d_call: -
cdr3_aa: CSVEDSRVGAFF
cdr3_nt: TGCAGCGTTGAAGATTCCAGGGTTGGAGCTTTCTTT

clone_size: -
v_call: TRBV19
j_call: TRBJ2-1
d_call: TRBD2
cdr3_aa: CASSLYGRAGNEQFF
cdr3_nt: TGTGCCAGTAGTCTTTACGGGAGGGCCGGGAATGAGCAGTTCTTC

clone_size: -
v_call: TRBV19
j_call: TRBJ2-1
d_call: TRBD2
cdr3_aa: CASSPSGRQNEQFF
cdr3_nt: TGTGCCAGTAGTCCTAGCGGGAGGCAAAATGAGCAGTTCTTC

clone_size: few
v_call: TRBV7-8
j_call: TRBJ2-5
d_call: TRBD1
cdr3_aa: CASSSRAGTGLSLTQYF
cdr3_nt: TGTGCCAGCAGCTCCCGAGCCGGGACAGGGTTGTCGTTGACCCAGTACTTC